These 5 T cell receptor beta chains came from one sample sequenced in a study of T cells in women clearing cervical HPV infection. Profiled with immunoSEQ multiplex PCR; TCRdb holds only in-frame clones, not every one. Its clone listing holds fewer than 35,000 clones. Sequences were obtained from blood buffy coat. All receptors derive from a woman aged 18 to 75 with a cervical HPV16 infection that either progressed to CIN3+ or cleared (not recorded which).

Incomplete CDR3 DNA: TGCGCCAGCAGCGTGGGACAGTCCTACGAG. Translated, it gives CASSVGQSYE. The whole CDR3 is CASSVGQSYEQYF. This sequence joins TRBV5-1 and TRBJ2-7; 7 nucleotides line up with TRBD1. The CDR3 extends 3 residues past the end of the read, so its final part is completed from the germline J gene. Germline CDR1 reads SGHRS; CDR2 reads YFSETQ. The CDR3 loop spans 13 amino acids. V was pared by 4 bases and J by 1 base, with 2 bases of the junction left unmatched.

Remarks on this clone: Sequencing ends 3 residues short of the CDR3 end; the germline J gene provides the rest. This sequence joins TRBV5-1 and TRBJ2-3, with 11 bases lining up with TRBD2. Germline CDR1 is SGHRS and CDR2 is YFSETQ. The CDR3 length is 16 residues. Partial CDR3 DNA: TGCGCCAGCAGCTTGGAGATAGCGGGAGGGCCCCAGACG. Translated, it gives CASSLEIAGGPQT. Given in full, the CDR3 is CASSLEIAGGPQTQYF.

Concerning this clone: The read falls 3 residues short of the CDR3 end, and the missing part is taken from the germline J gene. The rearrangement uses TRBV7-2 and TRBJ1-5, with unresolved D. Germline CDR1 and CDR2: SGHTA and FQGNSA. With 5 bases removed from V and 2 bases from J, the gap between germline ends came to 7 bases. The CDR3 is 13 residues long. CDR3 DNA, as far as it was read: TGTGCCAGCAGCAACGGTGGCAATCAGCCC. Protein: CASSNGGNQP. The whole CDR3 protein reads CASSNGGNQPQHF. Full variable domain (remainder filled in from reference TRBV7-2 and TRBJ1-5): GAGVSQSPSNKVTEKGKDVELRCDPISGHTALYWYRQSLGQGLEFLIYFQGNSAPDKSGLPSDRFSAERTGGSVSTLTIQRTQQEDSAVYLCASSNGGNQPQHFGDGTRLSIL.

For this clone: The read ends 3 residues early relative to the CDR3; the germline J gene fills the gap. The J gene is TRBJ2-3, the V gene TRBV7-3; TRBD2 matches 8 bases. This CDR3 spans 15 amino acids. Germline CDR1 is SGHTA and CDR2 is FQGTGA. The trim removed 6 bases at V and 4 bases at J, leaving 9 bases unmatched. The CDR3 is CASSPAGGGADTQYF. The CDR3 DNA, read in part, is TGTGCCAGCAGTCCCGCGGGGGGAGGGGCAGATACG.

Regarding this clone: Coverage ceases 3 residues before the CDR3 finishes, and the germline J gene fills in the end. The chain couples TRBV2 to TRBJ1-1; TRBD1 is a possible D gene (5 bases). The V gene lost 1 base and the J gene lost 5 bases, with 11 bases spanning the gap. The CDR3 loop spans 14 amino acids. Germline loops: CDR1 SNHLY, CDR2 FYNNEI. The CDR3 bases that were read are TGTGCCAGCAGTGAAGTACGGTCAGGGACTGAA. This sequence encodes CASSEVRSGTE. In full, the CDR3 is CASSEVRSGTEAFF.